This T cell receptor beta chain was found in a study of neurological immune-mediated disorders (dated by TCRdb to 2018 to 2020). About the study as a whole: Among the roughly 35 multiple sclerosis patients, relapsing-remitting MS accounted for some 30 and secondary progressive MS accounted for 3. The study compared peripheral blood TCR-beta repertoires of HTLV-I-associated myelopathy (HAM/TSP) patients, multiple sclerosis patients and healthy controls using UMI-based sequencing. The approximately 100 TCR-beta libraries included longitudinal samples, technical triplicates and paired sorted CD4+ and CD8+ T-cell subsets alongside PBMC samples. The cohort comprised roughly 65 subjects: about 15 HAM/TSP patients, 34 multiple sclerosis patients and 20 or so healthy controls.

Overall study outcomes, separate from this receptor: The highest TCR clonal expansion was observed in HAM/TSP patients, whereas the lowest was observed in MS patients, even when compared with healthy controls. The MS cluster was not associated with any clinical or MRI features, and the authors stated that larger cohorts are needed. In a phylogenetic analysis, the repertoires of 18 out of 34 MS patients fell into a single cluster of related CDR3 sequences, pointing to a possible signature at the repertoire level. No identical CDR3 amino acid sequences were found to be shared among expanded clones across subjects, suggesting that TCR-beta repertoires were private in all groups.

This clonotype has at least ten counts. Which antigen it targets is not known. Per-nucleotide qualities are absent, and no much larger clonotype sits a single base away. For the unsorted PBMC libraries, 2 million PBMCs were stored in RNAlater at -80 degrees C until RNA extraction and were used to generate the libraries. Multiple sclerosis patients were enrolled in a US clinical protocol under which disease progression was evaluated by magnetic resonance imaging. Peripheral blood was subjected to Ficoll-Hypaque density gradient centrifugation to isolate PBMCs, which were then cryopreserved in liquid nitrogen. CDR1 SGHVS and CDR2 FNYEAQ were looked up in the germline V gene. V and J lose 5 bases and 1 base, and a span of 11 bases separates them. From its cysteine to its phenylalanine, the CDR3 spans 14 amino acids. Left in the record is the CDR3 DNA by itself, 42 bases read in frame from the first base.

cDNA synthesis used template-switch 5'RACE with a primer carrying a 10-nucleotide random unique molecular identifier tagging each TCR transcript. Over 190 million TCR-beta sequences, covering 15-18 subjects, were produced in each sequencing run. The RNeasy kit was used for extraction of total RNA. TCR-beta VDJ regions were amplified with primers for the TCR constant region and the 5'RACE anchor, using the KAPA Real-time Library Amplification kit. Sample indexes and Illumina adaptors were added in a first PCR, after which library yield was increased in a second PCR. After purification with Ampure beads, the TCR product of roughly 650 bp was size-selected on a 2% E-gel SizeSelection system. Before pooling, library quality was checked on a Bioanalyzer, concentration was measured with Qubit, and libraries were quantified with the Kapa Library Quantification kit. An Illumina HiSeq 2500 was used to sequence the libraries paired-end at 2 x 150 bp. To increase sequence diversity, roughly 24-32% phiX was spiked into each library pool. The paper's processing steps were these. The quality-filtered reads were processed with the UMI-based MiGEC pipeline, whose error correction step removed more than 80% of the raw TCR sequences. VDJ genes were aligned to IMGT germline references, and clonotypes were defined by unique CDR3 amino acid sequence plus V-J genes. Clonal expansion, Shannon diversity and CDR3 relatedness were evaluated with VDJtools (CalcPairwiseDistances, ClusterSamples), while phylogenetic trees were built in CLCbio workbench. Using coefficient-of-variation modelling across technical triplicates, the study counted a clone as expanded if it had at least 8 unique UMIs. Using fastp at Q25 and MiXCR, TCRdb reprocessed the public reads and kept productive beta chains. Here each entry gathers all rows of one CDR3 protein and keeps the most common genes and DNA. The V and J calls were determined by TCRdb, not by the authors. Counted in this sample were fewer than 45,000 distinct CDR3 sequences; approximately 2.4% of them appeared once. The ten top clones hold 10% to 15% of the sample.

Sequencing was done on a sample of PBMCs. The receptor was isolated from a man younger than 45 with multiple sclerosis. This chain is built from TRBV7-6 and TRBJ1-1; TRBD1 is perhaps the D gene, given 5 matching bases. The CDR3 protein is CASSREGSNTEAFF. In nucleotides, the sequence is TGTGCCAGCAGCCGAGAGGGGTCGAACACTGAAGCTTTCTTT.